The clone carrying this TCR beta chain was picked up many times. These data belong to a study of T cell repertoires in cytomegalovirus infection. Study as a whole: Through public TCR beta signatures, both CMV infection and matching HLA type were indicated.

TCRdb re-analysed the reads in MiXCR, keeping a single row per CDR3 protein. This sample has under 350,000 distinct CDR3 sequences; around 10% occur once, and the top ten carry around 2.4%. Trimming shortened V by 5 bases and J by 4 bases, and 9 bases separated the two germline ends. CDR3 length: 13 amino acids. Looked up from germline, CDR1 is SGHTA and CDR2 is FQGTGA. The clonotype originates from a human donor in good health (CMV status not recorded). Some clones in this sample may be carry-over from other donors' samples. The sequencing input was PBMCs. The chain couples TRBV7-3 to TRBJ2-1; a possible D gene is TRBD1 (6 bases). CDR3 in amino acids: CASSPDRYNEQFF. CDR3 DNA sequence: TGTGCCAGCAGCCCCGACAGGTACAATGAGCAGTTCTTC.